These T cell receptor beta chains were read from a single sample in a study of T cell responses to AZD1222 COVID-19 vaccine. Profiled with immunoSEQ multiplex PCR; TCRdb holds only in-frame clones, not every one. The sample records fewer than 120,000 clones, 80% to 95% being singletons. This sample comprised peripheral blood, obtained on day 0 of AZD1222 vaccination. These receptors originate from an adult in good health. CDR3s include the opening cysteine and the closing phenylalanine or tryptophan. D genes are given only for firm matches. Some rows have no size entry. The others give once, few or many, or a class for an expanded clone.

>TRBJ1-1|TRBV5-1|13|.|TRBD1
TGCGCCAGCATGACAGGGGGGTACACTGAAGCTTTCTTT
CASMTGGYTEAFF
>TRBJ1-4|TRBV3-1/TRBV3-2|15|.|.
TGTGCCAGCAGTCGGAAGGGTGGCACTAATGAAAAACTGTTTTTT
CASSRKGGTNEKLFF
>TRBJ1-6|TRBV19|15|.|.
TGTGCCAGTAGTTTATCACAGGGAGATAATTCACCCCTCCACTTT
CASSLSQGDNSPLHF
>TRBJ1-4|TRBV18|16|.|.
TGTGCCAGCTCACTCGGACGGAGGGCAACTAATGAAAAACTGTTTTTT
CASSLGRRATNEKLFF
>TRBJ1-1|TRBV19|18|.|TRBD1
TGTGCCAGTAGTACTATATTCTTTCAGGGGGCAGAGGACACTGAAGCTTTCTTT
CASSTIFFQGAEDTEAFF
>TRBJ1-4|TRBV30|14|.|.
TGTGCCTGGAGGCTCGCCGGGACAACAAAAAAACTGTTTTTT
CAWRLAGTTKKLFF
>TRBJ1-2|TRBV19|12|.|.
TGTGCCAGTATCGGGTCTAACTATGGCTACACCTTC
CASIGSNYGYTF
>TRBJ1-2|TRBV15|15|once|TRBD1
TGTGCCACCAGCAGAGGTGGGACAGGGATAAATGGCTACACCTTC
CATSRGGTGINGYTF
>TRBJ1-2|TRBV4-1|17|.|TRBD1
TGCGCCAGCAGCCCAGAACCCGGGACAGGAATTTTCTATGGCTACACCTTC
CASSPEPGTGIFYGYTF
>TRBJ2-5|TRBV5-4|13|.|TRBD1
TGTGCCAGCAGCGACTCACAGGGGCAGACCCAGTACTTC
CASSDSQGQTQYF
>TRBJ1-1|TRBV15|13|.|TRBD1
TGTGCCACCAGCGGAAACAGGGGGGAAGGAGCTTTCTTT
CATSGNRGEGAFF
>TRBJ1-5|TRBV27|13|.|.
TGTGCCAGCAGTCTAACGGTTAATCAGCCCCAGCATTTT
CASSLTVNQPQHF
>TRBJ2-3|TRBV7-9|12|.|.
TGTGCCAGCAGCTCTGAGACAGATACGCAGTATTTT
CASSSETDTQYF
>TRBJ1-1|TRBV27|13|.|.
TGTGCCAGCAGTTTCGGAGGGCCGACTGAAGCTTTCTTT
CASSFGGPTEAFF
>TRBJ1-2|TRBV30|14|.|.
TGTGCCTGCCCACCGGGGGCAGGGCGGTATGGCTACACCTTC
CACPPGAGRYGYTF
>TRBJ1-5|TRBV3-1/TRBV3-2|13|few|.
TGTGCCAGCAGCCAAGAGGGCAATCAGCCCCAGCATTTT
CASSQEGNQPQHF
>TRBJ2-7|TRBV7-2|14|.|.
TGTGCCAGCAGCCCGGGCCTAGTCGGGTACGAGCAGTACTTC
CASSPGLVGYEQYF
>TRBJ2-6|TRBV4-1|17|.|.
TGCGCCAGCAGCCAAGGCGAACAGGCCTCTGGGGCCAACGTCCTGACTTTC
CASSQGEQASGANVLTF
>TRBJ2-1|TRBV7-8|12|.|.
TGTGCCAGCAGCTCCGAGTACAATGAGCAGTTCTTC
CASSSEYNEQFF
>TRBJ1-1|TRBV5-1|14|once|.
TGCGCCAGCAGCTTGTCGGGGGGGCGGACTGAAGCTTTCTTT
CASSLSGGRTEAFF
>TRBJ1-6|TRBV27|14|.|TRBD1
TGTGCCAGCAGTTATGGACAGGATAATTCACCCCTCCACTTT
CASSYGQDNSPLHF
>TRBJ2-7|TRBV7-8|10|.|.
TGTGCCAGCGGGGTCTACGAGCAGTACTTC
CASGVYEQYF
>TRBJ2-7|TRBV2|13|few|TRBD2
TGTGCCAGCGGACTAGCGGGGGCCTACGAGCAGTACTTC
CASGLAGAYEQYF
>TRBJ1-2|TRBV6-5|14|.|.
TGTGCCAGCAGCAGAAACAGGGAGGATTATGGCTACACCTTC
CASSRNREDYGYTF
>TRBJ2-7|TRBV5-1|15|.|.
TGCGCCAGCAGCTTGGAGTTGGCAGCCTCCTACGAGCAGTACTTC
CASSLELAASYEQYF
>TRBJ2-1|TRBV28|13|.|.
TGTGCCAGCAGCCAAGACAGGTCCAATGAGCAGTTCTTC
CASSQDRSNEQFF
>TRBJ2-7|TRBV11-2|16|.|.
TGTGCCAGCAGCCTCGGAGGACGGATGAGCTCCTACGAGCAGTACTTC
CASSLGGRMSSYEQYF
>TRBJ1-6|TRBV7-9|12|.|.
TGTGCCAGCAGCCAACAGGGTCCACCCCTCCACTTT
CASSQQGPPLHF
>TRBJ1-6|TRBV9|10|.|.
TGTGCCAGCAGCGTATGTCCCCTCCACTTT
CASSVCPLHF
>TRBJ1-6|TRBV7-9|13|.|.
TGTGCCAGCAGCCCCGGGCAAAATTCACCCCTCCACTTT
CASSPGQNSPLHF
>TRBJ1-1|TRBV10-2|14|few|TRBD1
TGCGCCAGCAGTGGGGCCCCAGGGGGCACTGAAGCTTTCTTT
CASSGAPGGTEAFF
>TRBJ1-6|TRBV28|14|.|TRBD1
TGTGCCAGTTTTCCGGGACAGGGGTATTCACCCCTCCACTTT
CASFPGQGYSPLHF
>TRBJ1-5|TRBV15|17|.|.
TGTGCCACCAGCAGAGATCTGGGCATTTCTAGCAATCAGCCCCAGCATTTT
CATSRDLGISSNQPQHF
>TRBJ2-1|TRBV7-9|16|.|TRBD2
TGTGCCAGCAAGCCGGGACTAGCGGGGTCCTACAATGAGCAGTTCTTC
CASKPGLAGSYNEQFF
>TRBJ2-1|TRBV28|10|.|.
TGTGCCACGATTAGCGATGAGCAGTTCTTC
CATISDEQFF
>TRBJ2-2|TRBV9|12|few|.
TGTGCCAGCAGCGTTAACACCGGGGAGCTGTTTTTT
CASSVNTGELFF
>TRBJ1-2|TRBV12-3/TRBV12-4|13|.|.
TGTGCCAGCAGTAACAGCCTCTACTATGGCTACACCTTC
CASSNSLYYGYTF
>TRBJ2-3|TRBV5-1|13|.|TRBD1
TGCGCCAGCAGCTTGAGGGGGCCCGATACGCAGTATTTT
CASSLRGPDTQYF
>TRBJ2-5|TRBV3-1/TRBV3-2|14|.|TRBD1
TGTGCCAGCAGCCGAGGGACAGGGGGTGAGACCCAGTACTTC
CASSRGTGGETQYF
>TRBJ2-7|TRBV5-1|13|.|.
TGCGCCAGCAGCCAACCACCCGACTACGAGCAGTACTTC
CASSQPPDYEQYF
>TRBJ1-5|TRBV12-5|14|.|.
TGTGCTAGTGGCCCGGACAGCTTTATACAGCCCCAGCATTTT
CASGPDSFIQPQHF
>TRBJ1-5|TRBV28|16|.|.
TGTGCCACCACCTTAACATTATCGGGAAGCAATCAGCCCCAGCATTTT
CATTLTLSGSNQPQHF
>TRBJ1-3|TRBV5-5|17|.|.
TGTGCCAGCAGCTTGTTGTCGCCGGGAACCTCTGGAAACACCATATATTTT
CASSLLSPGTSGNTIYF
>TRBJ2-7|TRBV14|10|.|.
TGTGCCAGCAGCCAAGATGGAGGGTACTTC
CASSQDGGYF
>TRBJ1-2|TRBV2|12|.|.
TGTGCCAGTAAGAGCGGCCTGTATGGCTACACCTTC
CASKSGLYGYTF